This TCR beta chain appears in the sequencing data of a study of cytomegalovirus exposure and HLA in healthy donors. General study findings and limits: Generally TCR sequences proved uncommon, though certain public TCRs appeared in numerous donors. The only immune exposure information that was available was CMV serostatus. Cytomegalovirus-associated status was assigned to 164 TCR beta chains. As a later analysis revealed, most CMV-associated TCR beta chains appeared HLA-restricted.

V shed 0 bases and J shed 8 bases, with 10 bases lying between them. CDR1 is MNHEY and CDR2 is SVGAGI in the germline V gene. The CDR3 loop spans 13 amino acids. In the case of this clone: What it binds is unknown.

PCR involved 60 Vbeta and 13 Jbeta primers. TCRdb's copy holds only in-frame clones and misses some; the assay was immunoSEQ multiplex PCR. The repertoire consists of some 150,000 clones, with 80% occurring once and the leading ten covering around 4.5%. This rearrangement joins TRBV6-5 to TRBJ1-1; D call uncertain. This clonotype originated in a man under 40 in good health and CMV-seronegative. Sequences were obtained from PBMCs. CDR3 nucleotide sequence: TGTGCCAGCAGTTACTCTGGGCGGGGAGAAGCTTTCTTT. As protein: CASSYSGRGEAFF.